This TCR beta chain emerged from a study of cytomegalovirus exposure and HLA in healthy donors. Both 60 Vbeta primers and 13 Jbeta primers went into the PCR. The data were produced by immunoSEQ multiplex PCR, yet TCRdb's version contains in-frame clones alone and is incomplete. The sample consists of just over 200,000 clones, 65% to 85% of them appearing once. V shed 0 bases, J shed 1 base, and the junction held 2 bases outside the gene matches. The CDR3 loop spans 15 amino acids. The germline V gene encodes CDR1 SGDLS and CDR2 YYNGEE. The sequenced material came from PBMCs. This receptor was obtained from a middle-aged man in good health and CMV-seronegative. J is TRBJ2-3 and V is TRBV9; 7 nucleotides align to TRBD2. CDR3 nucleotide sequence: TGTGCCAGCAGCGTAGTTGCGGGAGGCACAGATACGCAGTATTTT. It is translated as CASSVVAGGTDTQYF.